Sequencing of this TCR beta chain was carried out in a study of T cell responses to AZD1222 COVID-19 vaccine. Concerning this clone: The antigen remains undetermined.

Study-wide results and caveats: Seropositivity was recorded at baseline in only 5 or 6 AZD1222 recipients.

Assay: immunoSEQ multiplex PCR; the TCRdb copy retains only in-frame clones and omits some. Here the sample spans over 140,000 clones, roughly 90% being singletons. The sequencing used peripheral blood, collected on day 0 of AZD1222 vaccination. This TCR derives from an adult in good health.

CDR3 in DNA: TGTGCCAGCAGTTTACTAGCGGGGAGGGGAGATACGCAGTATTTT. As protein: CASSLLAGRGDTQYF. The gene calls are TRBV28 and TRBJ2-3, with 9 bases fitting TRBD2. V dropped 2 bases and J dropped 5; count of bases not matched to a gene: 5. This CDR3 spans 15 amino acids. Germline loops: CDR1 MDHEN, CDR2 SYDVKM.